These T cell receptor beta chains were read from a single sample in a study of blood T cells in healthy people across ages. TCRdb used MiXCR to reprocess the 5' RACE reads, holding one entry per CDR3 protein. The data hold about 680,000 distinct CDR3 sequences, with 49% observed a single time. Sequenced material: blood. The receptors come from a woman aged 60-70 years in good health. The CDR3 runs from the conserved cysteine through the conserved F or W. A D gene is named only where the DNA matches it firmly.

TRBJ2-3 TRBV6-2/TRBV6-3 - CASNYGGPSTDTQYF
TRBJ2-7 TRBV4-1 TRBD1 CASSPSETGGIYEQYF
TRBJ2-3 TRBV29-1 TRBD1 CSTGTVADTQYF
TRBJ2-4 TRBV12-3/TRBV12-4 - CASRQGKIKNIQYF
- TRBV6-5 - CASSYLGGIGYEQYF
TRBJ1-1 TRBV5-1 - CASSLVEGDTEAFF
TRBJ2-3 TRBV5-1 TRBD2 CASSLTSGVPTDTQYF
TRBJ2-3 TRBV20-1 TRBD2 CSAGAGGSSTDTQYF
TRBJ2-1 TRBV27 - CASRRHNEQFF
TRBJ2-7 TRBV27 TRBD2 CASSFFSAGARYEQYF
TRBJ2-1 TRBV29-1 TRBD2 CSVRGGLAGGIGYNEQFF
TRBJ1-4 TRBV7-6 TRBD1 CASSGFTGGTNEKLFF